The text below deals with one TCR beta chain. Its antigen is not identified. Clones were sequenced by immunoSEQ multiplex PCR, and TCRdb holds only the in-frame ones, with some missing. The profile shows roughly 86,000 clones, roughly four fifths of them singletons. The data derive from a study of radiotherapy plus CTLA-4 blockade in lung cancer. Whole-study context: Objective responses were recorded in 15% to 20% of patients, with disease control recorded in 25% to 40%.

Receiving focal radiation plus CTLA-4 blockade with ipilimumab were patients who had chemo-refractory metastatic non-small-cell lung cancer. V lost 8 bases and J 5 bases, leaving 6 bases between the germline ends. Per germline, CDR1 PRHDT and CDR2 FYEKMQ (reference sequence). The CDR3 sequence is 10 residues long. Findings and limits, study-wide: Best predicting response, reportedly, were early blood T cell clone dynamics, with interferon-beta. After radiotherapy and ipilimumab, tumor-derived clones expanded in peripheral blood.

The clonotype comes from a human donor with non-small cell lung cancer who had stable disease on radiotherapy plus ipilimumab. Here the sequenced sample was peripheral blood, taken from a patient treated with radiotherapy plus ipilimumab. The J gene is TRBJ1-2, the V gene TRBV13, with D unclear. The CDR3 reads CASGQYGYTF. Here the CDR3 DNA reads TGTGCCAGCGGCCAATATGGCTACACCTTC. Full variable domain (outside the CDR3, taken from reference TRBV13 and TRBJ1-2): AAGVIQSPRHLIKEKRETATLKCYPIPRHDTVYWYQQGPGQDPQFLISFYEKMQSDKGSIPDRFSAQQFSDYHSELNMSSLELGDSALYFCASGQYGYTFGSGTRLTVV.